The TCR beta chain under discussion was sequenced for a study of cytomegalovirus exposure and HLA in healthy donors. Study-wide results and caveats: As a later analysis showed, a missense DCLRE1C variant was linked to trimming of TCR beta V- and J-genes. Altogether, some 170 TCR beta chains were recorded as cytomegalovirus-associated. What a later analysis reportedly showed was that an Asian-associated ancestry cluster had fewer N-insertions than the approximately 700-donor mean.

Primers for the PCR totalled 60 Vbeta and 13 Jbeta. Repertoires were generated with immunoSEQ multiplex PCR, while TCRdb's copy carries only in-frame clones and drops some. The data hold about 150,000 clones, with approximately 9% observed a single time. This clone was seen a handful of times. Its antigen is as yet unknown. The CDR3 extends over 16 amino acids. Germline loops: CDR1 LNHDA, CDR2 SQIVND (reference sequence). V lost 6 bases to trimming and J lost 0 bases; unmatched junction nucleotides: 3. This sequence joins TRBV19 and TRBJ2-1; 12 nucleotides align to TRBD2. The material sequenced was PBMCs. This sequence was found in a male donor in good health and CMV-seronegative. The CDR3 DNA sequence: TGTGCCAGTAGGCTAGCGGGGGGGAGCTCCTACAATGAGCAGTTCTTC. Translated, it gives CASRLAGGSSYNEQFF.